The rows below give T cell receptor beta chains drawn from one sample of a study of pediatric ulcerative colitis. Profiling relied on immunoSEQ multiplex PCR, and the TCRdb table lists in-frame clones only, not all of them. The sample has approximately 30,000 clones, 82% seen once; the top ten hold 3.5% to 4.5%. Sequencing was carried out using blood. Every receptor here comes from a boy younger than 18 with severe ulcerative colitis. Both conserved end residues are part of each CDR3. Each record gives: clone size, V gene, CDR3 protein. The size entry is marked missing in some rows and otherwise reads once, few, many or a size class.

abundance: NA; v_gene: TRBV11-2; CDR3aa: CASSLDPGYEQYF
abundance: NA; v_gene: TRBV9; CDR3aa: CASSPIRTHVEAFF
abundance: NA; v_gene: TRBV16; CDR3aa: CASSQADTQYF
abundance: NA; v_gene: TRBV2; CDR3aa: CASSVEGPLSNQPQHF
abundance: NA; v_gene: TRBV13; CDR3aa: CASSQSYNEQFF
abundance: NA; v_gene: TRBV7-9; CDR3aa: CASSFTSGGSDEQYF
abundance: NA; v_gene: TRBV4-1; CDR3aa: CASSQQRGGWEYGYTF
abundance: NA; v_gene: TRBV5-4; CDR3aa: CASSISGGAFTDTQYF
abundance: NA; v_gene: TRBV7-2; CDR3aa: CASSSSSYEQYF
abundance: NA; v_gene: TRBV4-1; CDR3aa: CASSQPTGEGTEAFF
abundance: NA; v_gene: TRBV10-3; CDR3aa: CAISEGSGTPGETQYF
abundance: NA; v_gene: TRBV7-6; CDR3aa: CASSPYPGEFGPDNEKLFF
abundance: NA; v_gene: TRBV6-1; CDR3aa: CASSAMGGGNLGTQYF
abundance: NA; v_gene: TRBV5-5; CDR3aa: CASSLTPSDSPLHF
abundance: NA; v_gene: TRBV14; CDR3aa: CASSQEGTVYGYTF
abundance: NA; v_gene: TRBV9; CDR3aa: CASSAELQGGYEQYF
abundance: NA; v_gene: TRBV30; CDR3aa: CASREASNSPLHF
abundance: medium-sized; v_gene: TRBV2; CDR3aa: CANDPAGGRSGYTF
abundance: NA; v_gene: TRBV20-1; CDR3aa: CSVRDYEQYF
abundance: NA; v_gene: TRBV7-6; CDR3aa: CASSSNTGGGEKLFF
abundance: NA; v_gene: TRBV27; CDR3aa: CASSLQGRYNEQFF
abundance: NA; v_gene: TRBV29-1; CDR3aa: CSVSHRGPELFF
abundance: once; v_gene: TRBV9; CDR3aa: CASSSRQGGNYGYTF
abundance: NA; v_gene: TRBV27; CDR3aa: CASSSRTGPPGYTF
abundance: NA; v_gene: TRBV11-2; CDR3aa: CASKKGTAQYF
abundance: once; v_gene: TRBV18; CDR3aa: CASSQRVGTGGRGYTF
abundance: few; v_gene: TRBV7-9; CDR3aa: CASSSSGDFGYGYTF
abundance: NA; v_gene: TRBV5-1; CDR3aa: CASREVGTAYNSPLHF
abundance: NA; v_gene: TRBV18; CDR3aa: CASSPDTYYNEQFF
abundance: NA; v_gene: TRBV7-2; CDR3aa: CASRMARGRQVTDTQYF
abundance: NA; v_gene: TRBV19; CDR3aa: CASTLTSVNGAFF
abundance: NA; v_gene: TRBV6-5; CDR3aa: CASSYSDRAIETQYF
abundance: NA; v_gene: TRBV4-1; CDR3aa: CASSQVSNQPQHF
abundance: NA; v_gene: TRBV19; CDR3aa: CASSTWKGQGPYYGYTF
abundance: NA; v_gene: TRBV7-9; CDR3aa: CASSLLGRPEAFF
abundance: few; v_gene: TRBV5-4; CDR3aa: CASSLDLGFQETQYF
abundance: NA; v_gene: TRBV5-8; CDR3aa: CASSLGGEQYF
abundance: NA; v_gene: TRBV20-1; CDR3aa: CSARDAEQFF
abundance: NA; v_gene: TRBV5-8; CDR3aa: CASRQNYGYTF
abundance: NA; v_gene: TRBV5-6; CDR3aa: CASSRLVGPEGYTF
abundance: NA; v_gene: TRBV4-1; CDR3aa: CASSPTPGLRALNEQYF
abundance: NA; v_gene: TRBV9; CDR3aa: CASSVWGAVGDTQYF
abundance: NA; v_gene: TRBV10-3; CDR3aa: CAIQDRVEYNEQFF
abundance: NA; v_gene: TRBV7-8; CDR3aa: CASSWASGVDNEQFF
abundance: NA; v_gene: TRBV14; CDR3aa: CASSQDPLRPRGSGKNEQYF
abundance: NA; v_gene: TRBV5-6; CDR3aa: CASSLAARHNEQFF
abundance: NA; v_gene: TRBV5-1; CDR3aa: CASSLETDLAKNIQYF
abundance: NA; v_gene: TRBV11-1; CDR3aa: CASSPGGKTTNEKLFF
abundance: NA; v_gene: TRBV25-1; CDR3aa: CASSFLKPQGLQETQYF
abundance: NA; v_gene: TRBV18; CDR3aa: CASSLNRQGQNTEAFF
abundance: NA; v_gene: TRBV6-5; CDR3aa: CATNPMRLAQYGYTF
abundance: NA; v_gene: TRBV19; CDR3aa: CASSMVYNEQFF
abundance: NA; v_gene: TRBV5-6; CDR3aa: CASSLLVGSAYGYTF
abundance: NA; v_gene: TRBV14; CDR3aa: CASSPSKGQGVYEQYF
abundance: NA; v_gene: TRBV19; CDR3aa: CASSPQGGRYEQYF
abundance: NA; v_gene: TRBV4-1; CDR3aa: CASSQGPGTSGGANEQFF
abundance: NA; v_gene: TRBV5-6; CDR3aa: CASSLGRVHGNTIYF
abundance: once; v_gene: TRBV13; CDR3aa: CASSLGDSSSYEQYF
abundance: NA; v_gene: TRBV30; CDR3aa: CAWSVGNPAEAFF
abundance: NA; v_gene: TRBV4-3; CDR3aa: CASSPRTGRHFSGNTIYF